This is a list of T cell receptor beta chains from one sample in a study of T-cell memory formation after mild COVID-19. Each CDR3 protein is one row after TCRdb ran MiXCR on the 5' RACE reads. Of under 300,000 distinct CDR3 sequences in the sample, 18% were seen once. The sample comprised PBMCs or a T cell subset sorted from them (not recorded which). These receptors were obtained from a man between 18 and 35 years old who had mild COVID-19 (a few samples of this study predate the infection). Cell type and time point are not known. Both conserved end residues are part of each CDR3. D genes are given only for firm matches. Size is stated for part of the rows, as once, few or many counts, or as a class when the clone is expanded.

abundance | j_gene | v_gene | d_gene | CDR3aa | CDR3nt
many | TRBJ2-3 | TRBV7-6 | TRBD2 | CASSLEAGGTDTQYF | TGTGCCAGCAGCTTAGAAGCGGGGGGGACAGATACGCAGTATTTT
- | TRBJ1-6 | TRBV7-9 | - | CASSLDGDSPLHF | TGTGCCAGCAGCTTAGATGGGGACTCACCCCTCCACTTT
- | TRBJ1-5 | TRBV7-2 | TRBD1 | CASSLRDSNFQPQHF | TGTGCCAGCAGCTTAAGGGACAGTAATTTTCAGCCCCAGCATTTT
many | TRBJ2-1 | TRBV7-6 | - | CASSLAGLGYNEQFF | TGTGCCAGCAGCTTAGCGGGGCTTGGATACAATGAGCAGTTCTTC
few | TRBJ1-5 | TRBV27 | TRBD1 | CASSPLTGGGNQPQHF | TGTGCCAGCAGTCCCTTGACAGGGGGCGGCAATCAGCCCCAGCATTTT
- | TRBJ1-6 | TRBV5-1 | - | CASSLELRARNSPLHF | TGCGCCAGCAGCTTGGAATTAAGGGCCCGGAATTCACCCCTCCACTTT
- | TRBJ1-5 | TRBV4-1 | - | CASSPLEGSSNQPQHF | TGCGCCAGCAGCCCTCTCGAGGGCTCTAGCAATCAGCCCCAGCATTTT
- | TRBJ1-5 | TRBV2 | - | CASSEVFGNQPQHF | TGTGCCAGCAGTGAAGTATTTGGCAATCAGCCCCAGCATTTT
- | TRBJ1-2 | TRBV7-8 | - | CASSEGHLPNYGYTF | TGTGCCAGCAGCGAAGGACATCTACCTAACTATGGCTACACCTTC
few | TRBJ2-3 | TRBV12-3/TRBV12-4 | - | CASSAPRGGVTDTQYF | TGTGCCAGCAGTGCCCCGAGGGGGGGGGTCACAGATACGCAGTATTTT
- | TRBJ2-3 | TRBV11-2 | TRBD2 | CASSVLVGTTTDTQYF | TGTGCCAGCAGCGTCCTTGTTGGGACTACCACAGATACGCAGTATTTT
- | TRBJ2-3 | TRBV4-1 | - | CASSQDRVRDTQYF | TGCGCCAGCAGCCAAGACCGTGTGCGGGATACGCAGTATTTT
- | TRBJ2-1 | TRBV30 | - | CAWSVQLANEQFF | TGTGCCTGGAGTGTACAGTTGGCAAATGAGCAGTTCTTC
few | TRBJ1-2 | TRBV4-2 | TRBD1 | CASSPGQGVNYGYTF | TGTGCCAGCAGCCCGGGACAGGGAGTAAACTATGGCTACACCTTC
- | TRBJ2-1 | TRBV11-2 | - | CASSPGGYEQFF | TGTGCCAGCAGCCCGGGGGGCTATGAGCAGTTCTTC
many | TRBJ2-5 | TRBV4-3 | - | CASSQERASGETQYF | TGCGCCAGCAGCCAAGAAAGGGCGAGCGGAGAGACCCAGTACTTC
- | TRBJ1-6 | TRBV4-3 | TRBD1 | CASSPEQGSYNSPLHF | TGCGCCAGCAGCCCCGAACAGGGGTCCTATAATTCACCCCTCCACTTT
few | TRBJ2-1 | TRBV20-1 | - | CSARSDEQFF | TGCAGTGCTCGAAGCGATGAGCAGTTCTTC
- | TRBJ2-7 | TRBV4-3 | - | CASSRNRDISYEQYF | TGCGCCAGCAGCCGCAACCGGGACATAAGCTACGAGCAGTACTTC
- | TRBJ1-1 | TRBV25-1 | TRBD1 | CASSWTGLGTEAFF | TGTGCCAGCAGTTGGACAGGGCTAGGCACTGAAGCTTTCTTT
few | TRBJ1-5 | TRBV18 | TRBD1 | CASAPTGDLNQPQHF | TGTGCCAGCGCCCCGACAGGGGATCTCAATCAGCCCCAGCATTTT
many | TRBJ2-5 | TRBV7-2 | TRBD2 | CASSSGLAGGETQYF | TGTGCCAGCAGCTCGGGACTAGCGGGGGGAGAGACCCAGTACTTC
- | TRBJ2-3 | TRBV9 | TRBD2 | CASSGEDSRLARNTDTQYF | TGTGCCAGCAGCGGCGAGGATTCAAGACTAGCACGAAACACAGATACGCAGTATTTT
- | TRBJ1-1 | TRBV6-1 | - | CASSVTGSTEAFF | TGTGCCAGCAGTGTCACGGGTAGCACTGAAGCTTTCTTT
- | TRBJ2-5 | TRBV5-1 | TRBD1 | CASRGTGMETQYF | TGCGCCAGCAGGGGGACAGGGATGGAGACCCAGTACTTC
few | TRBJ1-5 | TRBV24-1 | TRBD1 | CATSDSGGSNQPQHF | TGTGCCACCAGTGACTCAGGGGGGAGCAATCAGCCCCAGCATTTT
- | TRBJ2-1 | TRBV5-1 | TRBD2 | CASSSGTSGQLRHEQFF | TGCGCCAGCAGCTCCGGGACTAGCGGGCAACTAAGGCATGAGCAGTTCTTC
many | TRBJ2-3 | TRBV27 | TRBD2 | CASSLRGGTDTQYF | TGTGCCAGCAGTTTACGGGGGGGCACAGATACGCAGTATTTT
many | TRBJ1-2 | TRBV12-3/TRBV12-4 | - | CASRPDRKPYGYTF | TGTGCCAGCAGACCTGACAGAAAACCCTATGGCTACACCTTC
- | TRBJ2-4 | TRBV29-1 | TRBD2 | CSVGSSGKNIQYF | TGCAGCGTTGGCTCTAGCGGGAAAAACATTCAGTACTTC
few | TRBJ2-3 | TRBV19 | - | CASSPEAGPFTDTQYF | TGTGCCAGTAGTCCCGAAGCGGGCCCATTCACAGATACGCAGTATTTT
many | TRBJ2-1 | TRBV21-1 | - | CASSKVWESCSYNEQFF | TGTGCCAGCAGCAAAGTGTGGGAAAGTTGCTCCTACAATGAGCAGTTCTTC
- | TRBJ2-1 | TRBV7-2 | - | CASSLAMGQVFF | TGTGCCAGCAGCTTAGCCATGGGTCAGGTGTTCTTC
few | TRBJ2-7 | TRBV4-3 | TRBD1 | CASSPPRGPAYEQYF | TGCGCCAGCAGCCCCCCCAGGGGGCCGGCCTACGAGCAGTACTTC
few | TRBJ2-7 | TRBV5-1 | TRBD1 | CASSQATGVDEQYF | TGCGCCAGCAGCCAAGCGACAGGGGTGGACGAGCAGTACTTC
many | TRBJ2-3 | TRBV4-3 | - | CASSQNFEGGTDTQYF | TGCGCCAGCAGCCAAAATTTCGAAGGGGGGACAGATACGCAGTATTTT
- | TRBJ2-1 | TRBV29-1 | - | CSVSEVNYNEQFF | TGCAGCGTTTCCGAGGTCAACTACAATGAGCAGTTCTTC
few | TRBJ2-5 | TRBV3-1 | - | CASSFRGKKTQYF | TGTGCCAGCAGCTTCCGGGGTAAAAAGACCCAGTACTTC
many | TRBJ1-1 | TRBV5-4 | - | CASSQSYQRASDTEAFF | TGTGCCAGCAGCCAGAGCTACCAAAGGGCTTCGGACACTGAAGCTTTCTTT
many | TRBJ2-7 | TRBV11-2 | - | CASSSGHPRDEQYF | TGTGCCAGCAGCTCAGGACACCCACGGGACGAGCAGTACTTC
few | TRBJ2-3 | TRBV6-5 | - | CASSYSGGRSTDTQYF | TGTGCCAGCAGTTACTCAGGGGGGAGAAGCACAGATACGCAGTATTTT
few | TRBJ2-2 | TRBV7-9 | TRBD2 | CASSLPSGGRSGELFF | TGTGCCAGCAGCTTGCCTAGCGGGGGCCGGTCCGGGGAGCTGTTTTTT
- | TRBJ2-7 | TRBV4-1 | - | CASSQGALSYEQYF | TGCGCCAGCAGCCAAGGGGCCCTTTCCTACGAGCAGTACTTC
- | TRBJ2-7 | TRBV14 | - | CASSQAGDEQYF | TGTGCCAGCAGCCAAGCCGGTGACGAGCAGTACTTC
- | TRBJ2-7 | TRBV9 | TRBD1 | CASSVAGDSSFEQYF | TGTGCCAGCAGCGTAGCCGGGGACAGTTCTTTCGAGCAGTACTTC
- | TRBJ2-3 | TRBV6-1 | TRBD1 | CASSGWTGFTDTQYF | TGTGCCAGCAGTGGGTGGACAGGGTTCACAGATACGCAGTATTTT
few | TRBJ2-3 | TRBV28 | TRBD2 | CASSFSPSGGYTDTQYF | TGTGCCAGCAGTTTTTCCCCTAGCGGGGGTTACACAGATACGCAGTATTTT
- | TRBJ2-1 | TRBV12-3/TRBV12-4 | - | CASSLRTAGFLDEQFF | TGTGCCAGCAGTTTGAGGACAGCTGGTTTTTTGGATGAGCAGTTCTTC
- | TRBJ1-1 | TRBV10-3 | TRBD1 | CAIRDRASTEAFF | TGTGCCATCAGAGACAGGGCTAGTACTGAAGCTTTCTTT
- | TRBJ1-2 | TRBV20-1 | TRBD1 | CSASVQPGQGASGYTF | TGCAGTGCTAGCGTACAACCGGGACAGGGGGCGAGTGGCTACACCTTC
few | TRBJ2-1 | TRBV7-9 | - | CASSQEMSVSSYNEQFF | TGTGCCAGCAGCCAAGAGATGTCCGTCAGCTCCTACAATGAGCAGTTCTTC
- | TRBJ1-6 | TRBV18 | TRBD1 | CASSPTGGRDSPLHF | TGTGCCAGCTCACCTACAGGGGGCAGGGATTCACCCCTCCACTTT
few | TRBJ2-3 | TRBV29-1 | TRBD2 | CSVEVPSGALDTQYF | TGCAGCGTTGAGGTCCCTAGCGGGGCTTTAGATACGCAGTATTTT
- | TRBJ1-2 | TRBV20-1 | - | CSAREPGDRYTF | TGCAGTGCTAGAGAGCCAGGTGATCGCTACACCTTC
- | TRBJ2-3 | TRBV4-1 | - | CASSQGGTGLRDTQYF | TGCGCCAGCAGCCAAGGTGGGACGGGGCTAAGAGATACGCAGTATTTT
few | TRBJ2-2 | TRBV6-1 | TRBD1 | CATAWTGGVGELFF | TGTGCCACCGCTTGGACAGGGGGCGTCGGGGAGCTGTTTTTT
medium-sized | TRBJ2-7 | TRBV29-1 | - | CSVEGGVSYEQYF | TGCAGCGTTGAAGGTGGGGTCTCCTACGAGCAGTACTTC
- | TRBJ1-5 | TRBV12-3/TRBV12-4 | - | CASSSDPAGRTRQPQHF | TGTGCCAGCAGTTCCGACCCCGCAGGGAGGACAAGACAGCCCCAGCATTTT
many | TRBJ2-3 | TRBV12-3/TRBV12-4 | TRBD1 | CASSLDRQGSTDTQYF | TGTGCCAGCAGTCTCGATCGACAGGGGAGCACAGATACGCAGTATTTT
- | TRBJ1-1 | TRBV2 | TRBD1 | CASGGRGLWDTEAFF | TGTGCCAGCGGTGGCAGGGGGCTATGGGACACTGAAGCTTTCTTT